One sample yielded the 13 T cell receptor beta chains listed below, sequenced in a study of shared clonotypes between healthy human individuals. Cells designated naive CD8 were CD45RO-negative and were positively selected for CCR7, with terminally differentiated effector memory CD45RA+ cells excluded. Repertoires were generated with immunoSEQ multiplex PCR, while TCRdb's copy carries only in-frame clones and drops some. In the table there are about 580,000 clones, 95% to 98% of which are singletons. The sample comprised naive CD8+ T cells sorted from blood. These receptors all stem from a man aged 25 to 40 in good health.

This clone was recorded only once. V is TRBV5-1 and J is TRBJ2-1; 7 bases agree with TRBD2. The junction had 15 bases not matched to a gene; V was cut back by 0 bases and J by 0 bases. Germline V CDR1 and CDR2: SGHRS, YFSETQ. The CDR3 sequence is 20 residues long. CDR3 protein: CASSLDWRESSLSSYNEQFF. In DNA, the CDR3 is TGCGCCAGCAGCTTGGATTGGCGGGAGAGCTCACTTTCCTCCTACAATGAGCAGTTCTTC.

The DNA for the CDR3 is TGTGCCAGCAGGCCCTTAGCGTACAATTACAATGAGCAGTTCTTC. It codes for CASRPLAYNYNEQFF. The chain is built from TRBV28 and TRBJ2-1, with D perhaps TRBD2 (5 bases). Trimming took off 6 bases at V and 4 bases at J, with 16 bases between the two ends. Germline loops: CDR1 MDHEN, CDR2 SYDVKM. The CDR3 spans 15 residues. The whole variable domain, remainder taken from reference TRBV28 and TRBJ2-1, is DVKVTQSSRYLVKRTGEKVFLECVQDMDHENMFWYRQDPGLGLRLIYFSYDVKMKEKGDIPEGYSVSREKKERFSLILESASTNQTSMYLCASRPLAYNYNEQFFGPGTRLTVL.

The V call is TRBV2, the J call TRBJ2-7, with D hard to call. V was clipped by 1 base and J by 0 bases, with 10 bases between them. Germline lookup yields CDR1 SNHLY and CDR2 FYNNEI. The CDR3 sequence is 15 residues long. CDR3 region: CASSEVPGPSYEQYF. Written as DNA, the CDR3 is TGTGCCAGCAGTGAAGTTCCAGGACCCTCCTACGAGCAGTACTTC.

The chain combines TRBV5-1 with TRBJ2-3, with TRBD2 matching 9 bases. The CDR3 totals 16 residues. The ends lost 4 bases at V and 4 bases at J; junction bases unmatched: 10. Germline V gene lookup returns CDR1 SGHRS and CDR2 YFSETQ. CDR3 nucleotide sequence: TGCGCCAGCAGCCTCCAACTAGCGGGCAACGCAGATACGCAGTATTTT. Translating gives CASSLQLAGNADTQYF.

V is TRBV15 and J is TRBJ1-2; 9 bases match TRBD1. Looked up from germline, CDR1 is LNHNV and CDR2 is YYDKDF (reference sequence). This CDR3 is built from 14 residues. V gave up 5 bases and J gave up 4 bases; unmatched junction bases: 5. The CDR3 DNA is TGTGCCACCAGCGGTGGGACAGGGCCCTATGGCTACACCTTC. It specifies CATSGGTGPYGYTF.

The chain has TRBV10-3 and TRBJ2-7, with TRBD1 identical over 8 bases. This CDR3 is 14 amino acids long. Germline V lookup: CDR1 ENHRY, CDR2 SYGVKD. V trimming: 6 bases; J trimming: 6 bases; junction bases outside the gene matches: 10. The CDR3 nucleotides are TGTGCCATCAGCGACCCCGGGACAGGAGGCGAGCAGTACTTC. Its translation: CAISDPGTGGEQYF.

The chain couples TRBV29-1 to TRBJ2-3; D is undetermined. Trimming shortened V by 2 bases and J by 5 bases, and 8 bases separated the two germline ends. Per the germline V gene, CDR1 is SQVTM and CDR2 is ANQGSEA. The CDR3 extends over 12 amino acids. The DNA of the CDR3 is TGCAGCGTTGAAACTTCTAGAGATACGCAGTATTTT. It codes for CSVETSRDTQYF.

J is TRBJ2-7 and V is TRBV11-2; a possible D gene is TRBD1 (6 bases). Trimming cost V 1 base and J 0 bases, with 13 bases left between them. Per the germline V gene, CDR1 is SGHAT and CDR2 is FQNNGV. There are 16 residues in the CDR3. CDR3 nucleotide sequence: TGTGCCAGCAGCTTAGGTCAGGGGCTTTACTCCTACGAGCAGTACTTC. Protein: CASSLGQGLYSYEQYF.

The chain employs TRBV4-3 and TRBJ2-1; 8 bases are shared with TRBD2. The length of the CDR3 is 16 residues. Germline values: CDR1 LGHNA, CDR2 YSLEER. V lost 1 base to trimming and J lost 2 bases; unmatched junction nucleotides: 4. The CDR3 region has the DNA TGCGCCAGCAGCCAAGGAAGACTAGCGCCCTACAATGAGCAGTTCTTC. Amino acids: CASSQGRLAPYNEQFF.

The chain uses TRBV10-2 and TRBJ2-3; tentatively, D is TRBD1 (5 bases). The germline V gene encodes CDR1 WSHSY and CDR2 SAAADI. The CDR3 length is 15 residues. V was shortened by 1 base and J by 0 bases, with 8 bases between the two germline ends. CDR3 sequence reads: CASSEYSGSTDTQYF. The CDR3 nucleotides read TGCGCCAGCAGTGAGTATTCAGGGAGCACAGATACGCAGTATTTT.

The chain is built from TRBV11-2 and TRBJ2-7; 7 nucleotides agree with TRBD2. This CDR3 is 17 amino acids long. V lost 1 base and J lost 0; bases outside the gene matches: 9. CDR1 SGHAT and CDR2 FQNNGV come from the germline V gene. DNA of the CDR3: TGTGCCAGCAGCTTAGGGGTAGCGGGCCTAACCTCCTACGAGCAGTACTTC. This codes for CASSLGVAGLTSYEQYF.

The chain couples TRBV6-1 to TRBJ2-3; weak D call: TRBD1 (6 bases). The germline V gene has CDR1 MNHNS and CDR2 SASEGT. The ends were cut back, 7 bases at V and 4 bases at J, with 12 bases in the middle. This CDR3 is built from 13 residues. The CDR3 nucleotides are TGTGCCAGCAAATTCAGGGGTGCAGATACGCAGTATTTT. Residues: CASKFRGADTQYF.

The CDR3 nucleotides are TGTGCCAGCGGACCCCCGGCAGATAGCAATCAGCCCCAGCATTTT. This translates into CASGPPADSNQPQHF. V gene TRBV28 combines with J gene TRBJ1-5; no clear D. CDR1 and CDR2 (germline): MDHEN, SYDVKM. The CDR3 sequence is 15 residues long. V lost 8 bases and J lost 0, with 14 bases in between.